Shown below are 6 T cell receptor beta chains from a single sample sequenced in a study of CD8+CD57+ T cells in acquired aplastic anemia. TCR beta VDJ and CDR3 profiles were obtained from a genomic DNA template. MiXCR, run by TCRdb on the reads, gives a single entry per CDR3 protein. Of approximately 380,000 distinct CDR3 sequences detected, 65% to 75% appear once; the ten largest clones hold under 5%. Sequencing was carried out using sorted CD4+, CD8+, or CD8+CD57+ T cells (not recorded which) from PBMCs. These receptors were obtained from a human donor in good health, serving as a control.

The chain joins TRBV5-1 to TRBJ1-1; D is undetermined. The CDR3 covers 13 residues. Germline V CDR1 and CDR2: SGHRS, YFSETQ. The V and J ends lost 1 base and 7 bases respectively, with 11 bases between them. The CDR3 DNA reads as TGCGCCAGCAGCTTGCGGAGCGGCGATGAAGCTTTCTTT. Amino acid sequence: CASSLRSGDEAFF.

On this clonotype: Since no conserved phenylalanine or tryptophan closes the CDR3, a read error is the likely cause. No DNA is shown, since the ends of the CDR3 on it are uncertain; the CDR3 is the one TCRdb lists. The chain combines TRBV7-9 with TRBJ1-1. The CDR3 spans 11 residues, counting both ends. Germline values: CDR1 SEHNR, CDR2 FQNEAQ (reference sequence). CDR3 amino acids: CASSVQIEAFL.

This clonotype showed up just a few times. The rearrangement links TRBV19 to TRBJ1-2; 8 positions agree with TRBD1. The CDR3 totals 14 residues. Germline V gives CDR1 LNHDA, CDR2 SQIVND (reference sequence). J gave up 2 bases and V 6 bases, and 5 bases lay outside the gene matches. The CDR3 DNA reads TGTGCCAGTAGGGGACAGGACAAAAACTATGGCTACACCTTC. Protein product: CASRGQDKNYGYTF.

A word on this clonotype: A read error may explain this, as a much larger clone is one base away. The rearrangement joins TRBV6-4 to TRBJ2-2; D uncertain. The V gene lost 8 bases and the J gene lost 0 bases, with 7 bases spanning the gap. The CDR3 is 13 residues long. Germline CDR1 is MRHNA and CDR2 is SNTAGT. The CDR3 reads CASHLTNTGELFF. The DNA for the CDR3 is TGTGCCAGCCACCTGACGAACACCGGGGAGCTGTTTTTT.

This chain connects TRBV2 to TRBJ1-5; D is ambiguous. With 4 bases removed from V and 7 bases from J, the gap between germline ends came to 8 bases. Germline loops: CDR1 SNHLY, CDR2 FYNNEI. This CDR3 has 12 amino acids. CDR3 sequence (DNA): TGTGCCAGCAGTGGGGTCGGGCAGCCCCAGCATTTT. This translates into CASSGVGQPQHF.

The chain is built from TRBV14 and TRBJ1-2; D is unclear. Germline-derived CDR1 and CDR2 are SGHDN and FVKESK. V was pared by 1 base and J by 3 bases, with 12 bases between. The CDR3 has 15 residues. Here the CDR3 DNA reads TGTGCCAGCAGCCAAGGCATCGGGAGTCACTATGGCTACACCTTC. Residues: CASSQGIGSHYGYTF.